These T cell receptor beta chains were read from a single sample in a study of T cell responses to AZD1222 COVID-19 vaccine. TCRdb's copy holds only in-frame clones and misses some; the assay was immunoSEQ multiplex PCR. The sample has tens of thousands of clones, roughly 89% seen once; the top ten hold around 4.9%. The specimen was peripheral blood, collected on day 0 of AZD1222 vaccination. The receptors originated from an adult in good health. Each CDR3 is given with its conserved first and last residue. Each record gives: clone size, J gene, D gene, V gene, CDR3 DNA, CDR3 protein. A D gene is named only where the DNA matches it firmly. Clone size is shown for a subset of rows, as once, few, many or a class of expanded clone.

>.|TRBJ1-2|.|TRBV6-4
TGTGCCAGCAGTGACCCTATCCAGAGGGGGTTTTGGTATGGCTACACCTTC
CASSDPIQRGFWYGYTF
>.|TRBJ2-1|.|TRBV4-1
TGCGCCAGCAGCACTCAAGGGGGGGCCTTTAATGAGCAGTTCTTC
CASSTQGGAFNEQFF
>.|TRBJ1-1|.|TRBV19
TGTGCCAGTAGTCCCGCCCGGAGGTGGACTGAAGCTTTCTTT
CASSPARRWTEAFF
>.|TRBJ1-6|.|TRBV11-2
TGTGCCAGCAGCTTAGTACAGGGTTCACCCCTCCACTTT
CASSLVQGSPLHF
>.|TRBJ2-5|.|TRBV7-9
TGTGCCAGCAGCTTTGGGTTGGAGACCCAGTACTTC
CASSFGLETQYF
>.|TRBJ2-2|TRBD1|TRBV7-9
TGTGCCAGCAGCCCGACAGGGGGGGCCGGGGAGCTGTTTTTT
CASSPTGGAGELFF
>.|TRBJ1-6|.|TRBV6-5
TGTGCCAGCAGTTACAGGGACTCCAATAATTCACCCCTCCACTTT
CASSYRDSNNSPLHF
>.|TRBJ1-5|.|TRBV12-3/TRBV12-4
TGTGCCAGCAGGTCCTATAGCAATCAGCCCCAGCATTTT
CASRSYSNQPQHF
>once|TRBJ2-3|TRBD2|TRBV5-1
TGCGCCAGCAGCCCAGCGCCCCTAGCGGGGGGGGCAGATACGCAGTATTTT
CASSPAPLAGGADTQYF
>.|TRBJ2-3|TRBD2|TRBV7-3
TGTGCCAGCAGCTTAAGGGCCACTAGCGGGGGGGCCGTCGCAGATACGCAGTATTTT
CASSLRATSGGAVADTQYF
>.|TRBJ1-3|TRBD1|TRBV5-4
TGTGCCAGCAGCTCGGGACAGGAAGGAAACACCATATATTTT
CASSSGQEGNTIYF
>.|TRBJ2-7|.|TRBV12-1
TGTGCCAGCAGCTCCGCCGAGGGGACGGGCCCTCACTCCTACGAGCAGTACTTC
CASSSAEGTGPHSYEQYF
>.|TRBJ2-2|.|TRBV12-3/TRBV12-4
TGTGCCAGCAGTTTTCTGGGTTCCGGGGAGCTGTTTTTT
CASSFLGSGELFF
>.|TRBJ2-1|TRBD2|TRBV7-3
TGTGCCCGAAGGCCGGGGGGGCCGAATGAGCAGTTCTTC
CARRPGGPNEQFF
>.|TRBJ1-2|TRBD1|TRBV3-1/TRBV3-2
TGTGCCAGCAGCCGGTGGGACAGACAACTATATGGCTACACCTTC
CASSRWDRQLYGYTF
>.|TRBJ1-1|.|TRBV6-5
TGTGCCAGCATAAGGGTAGGAAATGCTGAAGCTTTCTTT
CASIRVGNAEAFF
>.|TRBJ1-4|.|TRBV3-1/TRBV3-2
TGTGCCAGCAGCCGGACACGAGCGAATGAAAAACTGTTTTTT
CASSRTRANEKLFF
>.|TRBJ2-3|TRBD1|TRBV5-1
TGCGCCAGCAGCTCCCGACAGGGTAGCACAGATACGCAGTATTTT
CASSSRQGSTDTQYF
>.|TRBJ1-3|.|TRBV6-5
TGTGCCAGCAGTTACGACAGGAGCTCTGGAAACACCATATATTTT
CASSYDRSSGNTIYF
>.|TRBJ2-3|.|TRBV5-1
TGCGCCAGCAGCTTGTCGCCTAGTTTGGATACGCAGTATTTT
CASSLSPSLDTQYF
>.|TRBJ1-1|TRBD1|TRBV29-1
TGCAGCGTTCGAGGGGGCCGGAAGGGGAACACTGAAGCTTTCTTT
CSVRGGRKGNTEAFF
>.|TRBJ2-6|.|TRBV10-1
TGCGCCAGCAGTGAGAATGGGGCCAACGTCCTGACTTTC
CASSENGANVLTF
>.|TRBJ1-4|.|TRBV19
TGTGCCAGTAGTGGGAGACGGGGAACTAATGAAAAACTGTTTTTT
CASSGRRGTNEKLFF
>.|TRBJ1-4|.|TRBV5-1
TGCGCCAGCAGTCCTACAGGTTCAACTAATGAAAAACTGTTTTTT
CASSPTGSTNEKLFF
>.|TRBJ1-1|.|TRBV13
TGTGCCAGCAGCTCCGACACTGAAGCTTTCTTT
CASSSDTEAFF
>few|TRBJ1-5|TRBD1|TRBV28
TGTGCCAGCACTTCTGGACAGGGGTTTCAGCCCCAGCATTTT
CASTSGQGFQPQHF
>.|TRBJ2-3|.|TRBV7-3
TGTGCCAGCAGCTTAACAGGGGCAGATACGCAGTATTTT
CASSLTGADTQYF
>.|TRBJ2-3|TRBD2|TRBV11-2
TGTGCCAGCAGCCCCCCGGGACTAGCAACCGATACGCAGTATTTT
CASSPPGLATDTQYF
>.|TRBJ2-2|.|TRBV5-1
TGCGCCAGCAGCTTGGACCCCGGGGAGCTGTTTTTT
CASSLDPGELFF
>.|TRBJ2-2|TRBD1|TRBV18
TGTGCCAGCTCACCACTGGGAAACAGGGGAAGAACCGGGGAGCTGTTTTTT
CASSPLGNRGRTGELFF
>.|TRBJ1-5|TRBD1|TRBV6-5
TGTGCCAGTGGGACAGGGAGCGGGAATCAGCCCCAGCATTTT
CASGTGSGNQPQHF
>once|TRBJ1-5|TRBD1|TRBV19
TGTGCCAGTAGAAACAGGGACAGGCTCGGTAGCAATCAGCCCCAGCATTTT
CASRNRDRLGSNQPQHF
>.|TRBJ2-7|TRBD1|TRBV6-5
TGTGCCAGCAGAGGCGACAGGGGGCCCTACGAGCAGTACTTC
CASRGDRGPYEQYF
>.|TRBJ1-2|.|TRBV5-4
TGTGCCAGCAGCCAGCCCAGCGTCAGTAACTATGGCTACACCTTC
CASSQPSVSNYGYTF
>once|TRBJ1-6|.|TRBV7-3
TGTGCCAGCAGCCTAAGCAGATATTCACCCCTCCACTTT
CASSLSRYSPLHF
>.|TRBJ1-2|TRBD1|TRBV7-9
TGTGCCAGCAGCTTAGAAGGGACAGGGGGCGCTTTCTATGGCTACACCTTC
CASSLEGTGGAFYGYTF
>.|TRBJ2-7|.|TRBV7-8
TGTGCCAGCAGCTTAGCGATCGTAGCAACCTACGAGCAGTACTTC
CASSLAIVATYEQYF
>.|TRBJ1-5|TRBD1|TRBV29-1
TGCAGCGTTTCGGGACAGGGGGCCGGCCAGCCCCAGCATTTT
CSVSGQGAGQPQHF
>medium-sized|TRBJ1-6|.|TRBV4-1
TGCGCCAGCAGCCCCGGGCAGGCAGATTCACCCCTCCACTTT
CASSPGQADSPLHF
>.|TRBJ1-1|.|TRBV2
TGTGCCAGCAGTGAAACAGGAAACACTGAAGCTTTCTTT
CASSETGNTEAFF
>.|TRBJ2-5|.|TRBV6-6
TGTGCCAGCAGTGGGGGGGACAGGAGCAGAGAGACCCAGTACTTC
CASSGGDRSRETQYF
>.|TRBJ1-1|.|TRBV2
TGTGCCAGCAGGCTGCAGGGGAACGGAGCTTTCTTT
CASRLQGNGAFF
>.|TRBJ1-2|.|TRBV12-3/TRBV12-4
TGTGCCAGCAGTTTTGGCCTCAGGTATGGCTACACCTTC
CASSFGLRYGYTF
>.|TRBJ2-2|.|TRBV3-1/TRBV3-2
TGTGCCAGCAGCCAAGGGCAGCTGTCAAACACCGGGGAGCTGTTTTTT
CASSQGQLSNTGELFF
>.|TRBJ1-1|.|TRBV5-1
TGCGCCAGCCGAAGAGACAGCACGAGCACTGAAGCTTTCTTT
CASRRDSTSTEAFF
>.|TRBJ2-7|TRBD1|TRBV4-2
TGTGCCAGCAGCCAAGATACAGGGGGTTACTCCTACGAGCAGTACTTC
CASSQDTGGYSYEQYF
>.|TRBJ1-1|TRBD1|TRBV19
TGTGCCAGTAGTATTCAGGGACAGGGTGTGAACACTGAAGCTTTCTTT
CASSIQGQGVNTEAFF